Listed here are 24 T cell receptor beta chains from one sample, sequenced in a study of cytomegalovirus exposure and HLA in healthy donors. PCR amplification relied on 60 Vbeta primers (plus 13 Jbeta primers). Some clones are missing from TCRdb's copy, which holds only in-frame ones; the method was immunoSEQ multiplex PCR. The sample includes over 150,000 clones, about four fifths of them seen just once. Material: PBMCs. All receptors derive from a woman in her fifties or sixties in good health and CMV-seronegative.

The chain carries TRBV6-1 and TRBJ2-7, with D tentatively TRBD2 (5 bases). CDR3 length: 15 residues. The V end was cut by 1 base, the J end by 4 bases, with 14 bases between. CDR1 is MNHNS and CDR2 is SASEGT in the germline V gene. As DNA, the CDR3 is TGTGCCAGCAGTGAAGTAGATAGCGCCTATTACGAGCAGTACTTC. Amino acids: CASSEVDSAYYEQYF.

This clone was seen a handful of times. V gene TRBV5-4 combines with J gene TRBJ1-4; 9 bases agree with TRBD1. V lost 3 bases, J lost 3 bases, and 3 bases stayed unmatched. CDR3 length: 15 residues. Germline loops: CDR1 SGHNT, CDR2 YYREEE (reference sequence). The CDR3: CASSSGQGSNEKLFF. The DNA for the CDR3 is TGTGCCAGCAGCTCGGGACAGGGTTCTAATGAAAAACTGTTTTTT. Looking up the rest from reference TRBV5-4 and TRBJ1-4 gives the full variable domain: ETGVTQSPTHLIKTRGQQVTLRCSSQSGHNTVSWYQQALGQGPQFIFQYYREEENGRGNFPPRFSGLQFPNYSSELNVNALELDDSALYLCASSSGQGSNEKLFFGSGTQLSVL.

About this clone itself: The sample has other DNA sequences that encode this CDR3 too. The rearrangement joins TRBV2 to TRBJ2-5, with a possible D match to TRBD2 (5 bases). Trimming took 7 bases from V and 4 from J, leaving 7 bases between them. The CDR3 has 11 residues. Germline CDR1 reads SNHLY; CDR2 reads FYNNEI. CDR3 sequence (DNA): TGTGCCAGCACCGGAGGAGAGACCCAGTACTTC. Its protein is CASTGGETQYF.

The rearrangement joins TRBV7-2 to TRBJ2-7; 7 bases align to TRBD1. V lost 5 bases to trimming and J lost 3 bases; unmatched junction nucleotides: 4. Germline loops: CDR1 SGHTA, CDR2 FQGNSA. The CDR3 covers 13 residues. The DNA for the CDR3 is TGTGCCAGCAGCCGGGACAGAAGCTACGAGCAGTACTTC. This sequence encodes CASSRDRSYEQYF.

The V gene is TRBV6-4, the J gene TRBJ1-1; 7 bases agree with TRBD1. The CDR3 runs 14 residues. The germline V gene has CDR1 MRHNA and CDR2 SNTAGT. V lost 3 bases and J lost 1; bases outside the gene matches: 2. The chain's CDR3 is CASSENRGNTEAFF. CDR3 in DNA: TGTGCCAGCAGTGAAAACAGGGGGAACACTGAAGCTTTCTTT.

The chain has TRBV12-5 and TRBJ2-3, with TRBD1 matching over 10 bases. The ends lost 5 bases at V and 5 bases at J; junction bases unmatched: 10. Germline V gene sequence: CDR1 LGHNT, CDR2 FRNRAP. The CDR3 is 16 residues long. This chain's CDR3 is CASGPPGTGVGDTQYF. The CDR3 DNA reads TGTGCTAGTGGTCCTCCGGGGACAGGGGTTGGAGATACGCAGTATTTT.

The rearrangement links TRBV7-6 to TRBJ2-2; 10 bases fit TRBD2. Germline trimming cut 1 base from V and 3 bases from J; bases unmatched to any gene: 5. The CDR3 contains 17 residues. Germline V gene sequence: CDR1 SGHVS, CDR2 FNYEAQ. CDR3 region: CASSLGSSGSHTGELFF. The CDR3 coding sequence is TGTGCCAGCAGCTTAGGGTCTAGCGGGAGTCACACCGGGGAGCTGTTTTTT.

This chain uses TRBV6-5 with TRBJ1-6; the match to TRBD1 covers 9 bases. The CDR3 extends over 15 amino acids. V was pared by 6 bases and J by 14 bases, with 14 bases of the junction left unmatched. From germline, CDR1 is MNHEY and CDR2 SVGAGI. The CDR3 nucleotides are TGTGCCAGCAGACCCCCTGGACAGGGGAATCGGGCCCTCCACTTT. Encoded protein: CASRPPGQGNRALHF.

This clone has a single count. V is TRBV6-5 and J is TRBJ2-7; D gene unclear. CDR1 and CDR2 (germline): MNHEY, SVGAGI. CDR3 length equals 14 residues. V was clipped by 7 bases and J by 3 bases, with 16 bases between them. The CDR3 loop reads CASTYSSPGYEQYF. For the CDR3, the DNA is TGTGCCAGCACCTACTCTTCCCCCGGCTACGAGCAGTACTTC.

The chain is built from TRBV5-1 and TRBJ1-1, with a tentative D call TRBD1 (5 bases). Per the germline V gene, CDR1 is SGHRS and CDR2 is YFSETQ. Trimming took 1 base from V and 6 from J, leaving 13 bases between them. This CDR3 comprises 14 residues. The CDR3 DNA sequence: TGCGCCAGCAGCTTGAAACAGGCGTCCCCTGAAGCTTTCTTT. Translating it yields CASSLKQASPEAFF.

This clone was seen only a few times. The J gene is TRBJ1-1, the V gene TRBV14; D remains unclear. CDR1 is SGHDN and CDR2 is FVKESK in the germline V gene. The V end was cut by 4 bases, the J end by 4 bases, with 13 bases between. The CDR3 spans 14 residues. The CDR3 region is CASSRGGRGTEAFF. The CDR3 nucleotides are TGTGCCAGCAGCCGAGGAGGCCGGGGCACTGAAGCTTTCTTT. Together with reference TRBV14 and TRBJ1-1, the CDR3 gives the full variable domain: EAGVTQFPSHSVIEKGQTVTLRCDPISGHDNLYWYRRVMGKEIKFLLHFVKESKQDESGMPNNRFLAERTGGTYSTLKVQPAELEDSGVYFCASSRGGRGTEAFFGQGTRLTVV.

This chain joins TRBV7-2 and TRBJ2-1; 7 nucleotides align to TRBD1. J was trimmed by 15 bases and V by 5 bases; bases with no gene match: 16. The CDR3 spans 14 residues. CDR1 and CDR2 from the germline V gene are SGHTA and FQGNSA. DNA of the CDR3: TGTGCCAGCAGCCAATCGGGACCTGAACAGGGGCTGTTCTTC. This translates into CASSQSGPEQGLFF.

This rearrangement joins TRBV7-2 to TRBJ2-7, with 7 bases lining up with TRBD1. Germline loops: CDR1 SGHTA, CDR2 FQGNSA. This CDR3 has 13 amino acids. Losses at the gene ends were 5 bases for V and 4 bases for J; bases not matched to a gene: 5. This chain's CDR3 is CASSRGGRYEQYF. In DNA, the CDR3 is TGTGCCAGCAGCCGAGGGGGCAGGTACGAGCAGTACTTC.

The CDR3, as DNA: TGTGCCAGCAGTAAACAGGCGCTGGGCGCAGATACGCAGTATTTT. Protein: CASSKQALGADTQYF. V is TRBV28 and J is TRBJ2-3; D is possibly TRBD1 (5 bases). The germline V gene has CDR1 MDHEN and CDR2 SYDVKM. The V end was cut by 5 bases, the J end by 4 bases, with 16 bases between. The length of the CDR3 is 15 residues.

This chain joins TRBV4-3 and TRBJ2-3; 7 bases align to TRBD2. Per the germline V gene, CDR1 is LGHNA and CDR2 is YSLEER. The V segment lost 0 bases and the J segment 2 bases; nucleotides outside the gene matches: 17. The CDR3 has 20 residues. CDR3 protein: CASSQDGFDQLAGDTDTQYF. CDR3 in DNA: TGCGCCAGCAGCCAAGATGGATTTGACCAATTGGCGGGGGACACAGATACGCAGTATTTT.

This chain uses TRBV7-2 with TRBJ2-1, with 9 bases aligning to TRBD2. The CDR3 has 16 residues. V was clipped by 7 bases and J by 2 bases; unmatched bases: 9. Germline lookup yields CDR1 SGHTA and CDR2 FQGNSA. The chain's CDR3 is CASKRAGGGTYNEQFF. In nucleotides, the CDR3 is TGTGCCAGCAAACGAGCGGGAGGAGGAACCTACAATGAGCAGTTCTTC.

The V call is TRBV9, the J call TRBJ1-2, with a tentative D call TRBD1 (6 bases). CDR3 length: 15 amino acids. V was trimmed by 4 bases and J by 0 bases, leaving 13 bases between them. Germline CDR1 is SGDLS and CDR2 is YYNGEE. CDR3 sequence (DNA): TGTGCCAGCAGCCCCACAGGGACTACTAACTATGGCTACACCTTC. This translates into CASSPTGTTNYGYTF.

J is TRBJ1-1 and V is TRBV6-5; D gene uncertain. This CDR3 comprises 15 residues. The germline gives CDR1 MNHEY, CDR2 SVGAGI. V was shortened by 10 bases and J by 8 bases, with 26 bases between the two germline ends. CDR3 loop: CATSPGPQVRREAFF. The CDR3 DNA is TGTGCCACCTCGCCTGGCCCTCAGGTACGTCGAGAAGCTTTCTTT.

V is TRBV7-9 and J is TRBJ2-3; 7 bases map to TRBD1. Per the germline V gene, CDR1 is SEHNR and CDR2 is FQNEAQ (reference sequence). This CDR3 region has 17 residues. J gave up 1 base and V 2 bases, and 9 bases lay outside the gene matches. CDR3 in amino acids: CASSLRGDSGRTDTQYF. The CDR3 nucleotides are TGTGCCAGCAGCTTACGTGGGGACAGCGGCCGCACAGATACGCAGTATTTT.

This sequence joins TRBV15 and TRBJ2-7; 11 positions agree with TRBD2. Germline V gives CDR1 LNHNV, CDR2 YYDKDF (reference sequence). V lost 6 bases, J lost 4 bases, and 2 bases stayed unmatched. The CDR3 totals 13 residues. The CDR3 bases are TGTGCCACCAGTAGCGGGAGGGTTTACGAGCAGTACTTC. This encodes CATSSGRVYEQYF.

The chain has TRBV11-2 and TRBJ1-5; 8 nucleotides match TRBD1. This CDR3 spans 14 amino acids. CDR1 and CDR2 (germline): SGHAT, FQNNGV. The ends lost 3 bases at V and 9 bases at J; junction bases unmatched: 7. CDR3 amino acids: CASSLDRESGPQHF. The CDR3 DNA follows: TGTGCCAGCAGCTTGGACAGGGAGTCTGGGCCCCAGCATTTT.

The gene calls are TRBV4-2 and TRBJ2-3; TRBD1 is a possible D gene (7 bases). This CDR3 is 14 amino acids long. The V gene lost 0 bases and the J gene lost 8 bases, with 12 bases spanning the gap. Germline-derived CDR1 and CDR2 are LGHNA and YNFKEQ. CDR3 sequence: CASSQDPQGGTQYF. The CDR3 coding sequence is TGTGCCAGCAGCCAAGATCCCCAGGGGGGTACGCAGTATTTT.

The gene calls are TRBV6-1 and TRBJ1-1; 8 bases line up with TRBD1. CDR3 length: 15 residues. The junction had 9 bases not matched to a gene; V was cut back by 7 bases and J by 2 bases. Germline CDR1 MNHNS, CDR2 SASEGT. The CDR3 spells CASKTRTGGNTEAFF. As DNA, the CDR3 is TGTGCCAGCAAGACCAGAACAGGGGGAAACACTGAAGCTTTCTTT.

The chain recombines TRBV6-5 with TRBJ1-4; possibly TRBD1 for D (5 bases). V was cut by 5 bases and J by 6 bases, with 13 bases left in between. The CDR3 is 14 amino acids. The germline V gene has CDR1 MNHEY and CDR2 SVGAGI. CDR3 coding DNA: TGTGCCAGCAGTCAGGGAGGGACTGATGAAAAACTGTTTTTT. Residues: CASSQGGTDEKLFF.